This TCR beta chain appears in the sequencing data of a study of blood T cells in healthy people across ages. Germline V CDR1 and CDR2: DFQATT, SNEGSKA (reference sequence). This CDR3 has 15 residues. Ranging in age from about 6 to 95, the donors were healthy Caucasian individuals from Russia. At least 5 micrograms of total RNA were extracted per sample. General study points: Strong correlation linked observed beta diversity and percent naive T cells. With age, beta diversity per million T cells declined roughly linearly, significantly by 40.

This clonotype was observed a handful of times. The antigen remains unidentified. Sample-barcoded 5' priming and a J-beta primer mix drove a second PCR of roughly 7 to 11 cycles. TCRdb called the 5' RACE reads again in MiXCR, with one record for every CDR3 protein. The table includes approximately 320,000 distinct CDR3 sequences, 27% detected once. This chain joins TRBV20-1 and TRBJ2-5; D is unclear. The last part of the DNA fits TRBJ2-7 better; the J call may be wrong. The origin of this receptor is a woman between 65 and 79 years old in good health. The sequenced sample was blood. CDR3 sequence: CSASMAAVTSYEQYF. The CDR3 bases are TGCAGTGCTAGCATGGCGGCTGTAACCTCCTACGAGCAGTACTTC.